This TCR beta chain was documented in a study of blood T cell repertoires in COVID-19. In the study overall: Specimens from acute and convalescent COVID-19 originated in the United States, Italy and Spain.

Original methodology: Estimation of nucleated cell counts was performed using reference gene primer amplification. Profiling relied on immunoSEQ multiplex PCR, and the TCRdb table lists in-frame clones only, not all of them. V and J calls and clone size come straight from that table; D and trimming were deduced from the DNA. The sample includes about 220,000 clones, less than 90% of them seen just once. CDR3 length: 13 residues. Per germline, CDR1 SGHTS and CDR2 YDEGEE. V was pared by 5 bases and J by 1 base, with 9 bases between. The sample consisted of peripheral blood. The V and J genes are TRBV5-8 and TRBJ1-2; D is undetermined. The clonotype was recovered from a man under 40 with active or convalescent COVID-19. The CDR3 DNA is TGTGCCAGCAGTCGCGCCGGTAACTATGGCTACACCTTC. The encoded protein is CASSRAGNYGYTF.